The present entry profiles one T cell receptor (beta chain) with its context. The antigen remains unidentified. The sample comes from a study of cytomegalovirus exposure and HLA in healthy donors. Study-wide background: Unique TCR beta sequences numbering 117 million came from about 179 million T cells in an earlier analysis. Overall study results and limits: Previously analyzed data showed that most TCR beta V segments were productive at a frequency of about 87% or about 30%. The investigators catalogued 180 or so TCR beta chains as cytomegalovirus-associated.

The PCR contained 60 Vbeta and 13 Jbeta primers. Using immunoSEQ multiplex PCR, the repertoire was profiled, and TCRdb retains in-frame clones only, with some absent. The sample totals some 130,000 clones; its top ten clones hold 1.5% to 2%. Per germline, CDR1 SGHKS and CDR2 YYEKEE (reference sequence). Trimming removed 2 bases from V and 0 bases from J; junction bases left unmatched: 7. The CDR3 loop spans 16 amino acids. The rearrangement uses TRBV5-5 and TRBJ1-1; 7 nucleotides match TRBD1. This receptor was identified in a woman between 35 and 50 years old in good health and CMV-seropositive. Material for sequencing was PBMCs. The CDR3 here is CASSFTPTGMNTEAFF. CDR3 nucleotide sequence: TGTGCCAGCAGCTTTACCCCGACAGGGATGAACACTGAAGCTTTCTTT.